These 20 T cell receptor beta chains were all obtained from the same sample, sequenced in a study of T cells expressing NK-cell markers. TCRdb reprocessed the 5' RACE reads and stores each CDR3 protein as one record, lacking DNA. The sample table includes roughly 170,000 distinct CDR3 sequences. Sample: blood T cells: a sorted CD56 or NKG2C T cell subset, CD4+ or CD8+ T cells, or bulk PBMC T cells (not recorded which). These receptors came from a woman between 18 and 75 years old in good health.

The chain carries TRBV5-5 and TRBJ2-2; no DNA is available, so the TRBD2 call from TCRdb remains unchecked. Germline V lookup: CDR1 SGHKS, CDR2 YYEKEE (reference sequence). This CDR3 has 14 amino acids. The CDR3 here is CASSLSPATGELFF.

The rearrangement links TRBV13 to TRBJ1-1. CDR3 size: 17 residues. Germline CDR1 PRHDT, CDR2 FYEKMQ (reference sequence). The CDR3 reads CASSSGWSGQMNTEAFF.

The rearrangement uses TRBV7-3 and TRBJ2-1; TCRdb calls TRBD1, which cannot be checked without DNA. This CDR3 is 15 amino acids long. Per germline, CDR1 SGHTA and CDR2 FQGTGA. The CDR3 is CASSLFGTGGNEQFF.

The CDR3 sequence is CASSLAGGQANYGYTF. This chain joins TRBV7-6 and TRBJ1-2; lacking DNA, the TRBD1 call made by TCRdb goes unchecked. The CDR3 contains 16 residues. Germline V gene sequence: CDR1 SGHVS, CDR2 FNYEAQ. Variable domain in full (rest from reference TRBV7-6 and TRBJ1-2): GAGVSQSPRYKVTKRGQDVALRCDPISGHVSLYWYRQALGQGPEFLTYFNYEAQQDKSGLPNDRFSAERPEGSISTLTIQRTEQRDSAMYRCASSLAGGQANYGYTFGSGTRLTVV.

The V call is TRBV5-1, the J call TRBJ1-1; TCRdb gives TRBD1 as the D gene, but with no DNA this cannot be confirmed. CDR1 is SGHRS, CDR2 YFSETQ, per germline. The CDR3 is 15 amino acids. CDR3 amino acids: CASSEDSPLNTEAFF.

The J gene is TRBJ2-1, the V gene TRBV7-3; TCRdb's D call, TRBD1, is unchecked because there is no DNA. CDR3 size: 15 residues. Germline CDR1 is SGHTA and CDR2 is FQGTGA. CDR3 loop: CASSLISGRTNEQFF. The whole variable domain, filled in from reference TRBV7-3 and TRBJ2-1, reads GAGVSQTPSNKVTEKGKYVELRCDPISGHTALYWYRQSLGQGPEFLIYFQGTGAADDSGLPNDRFFAVRPEGSVSTLKIQRTERGDSAVYLCASSLISGRTNEQFFGPGTRLTVL.

The rearrangement uses TRBV4-1 and TRBJ1-6; TCRdb names TRBD1, which stays unverified in the absence of DNA. Per germline, CDR1 MGHRA and CDR2 YSYEKL. The CDR3 runs 13 residues. CDR3 protein: CASKGQGDSPLHF.

The CDR3 sequence: CASSDLMTLRGETQYF. The chain is built from TRBV25-1 and TRBJ2-5; with no DNA, the TCRdb D assignment of TRBD1 cannot be verified. This CDR3 is 16 amino acids long. CDR1 and CDR2 from the germline V gene are MGHDK and SYGVNS.

This sequence joins TRBV7-2 and TRBJ1-4. Looked up from germline, CDR1 is SGHTA and CDR2 is FQGNSA. This CDR3 region has 14 residues. CDR3 protein: CASIQTPGSEKLFF.

V gene TRBV3-1 combines with J gene TRBJ2-7; TCRdb reports TRBD2, a call that lacks DNA to check it against. There are 13 residues in the CDR3. Germline V gene sequence: CDR1 LGHDT, CDR2 YNNKEL (reference sequence). CDR3 loop: CASSQRAAYEQYF.

V and J are TRBV11-3 and TRBJ2-7; TCRdb calls TRBD1, which cannot be checked without DNA. Germline loops: CDR1 SGHNT, CDR2 YENEEA. The CDR3 extends over 13 amino acids. The CDR3 sequence: CASSSRTGREQYF.

The V call is TRBV12-3 or TRBV12-4, the J call TRBJ1-2. CDR3 size: 13 residues. CDR3 residues: CASSSQTFRGYTF.

The V and J genes are TRBV4-1 and TRBJ2-5; TCRdb reports TRBD1, a call that lacks DNA to check it against. Per the germline V gene, CDR1 is MGHRA and CDR2 is YSYEKL. The CDR3 is 14 amino acids. The CDR3 is CASSRSTGQETQYF.

The chain has TRBV7-3 and TRBJ2-6; the TRBD1 assignment by TCRdb is unverifiable without DNA. CDR1 SGHTA and CDR2 FQGTGA come from the germline V gene. This CDR3 has 16 residues. CDR3 residues: CASSSAGGSGANVLTF.

The gene calls are TRBV4-2 and TRBJ1-3. This CDR3 contains 15 residues. The germline CDR1 and CDR2 sequences are LGHNA and YNFKEQ. The CDR3 spells CASSQGAGPGNTIYF.

The rearrangement joins TRBV6-5 to TRBJ2-2; the D call from TCRdb, TRBD2, cannot be confirmed without DNA. The CDR3 is 14 residues long. Germline V lookup: CDR1 MNHEY, CDR2 SVGAGI. This CDR3 reads CASSYLAYTGELFF.

The V call is TRBV5-1, the J call TRBJ2-5. Per the germline V gene, CDR1 is SGHRS and CDR2 is YFSETQ. The CDR3 runs to 15 residues. The CDR3 loop reads CASSSGRVNLETQYF.

The V call is TRBV15, the J call TRBJ2-5; TCRdb reports TRBD2, a call that lacks DNA to check it against. CDR3 length: 14 amino acids. Germline V gene data show CDR1 as LNHNV and CDR2 as YYDKDF (reference sequence). The CDR3 is CATSTRGGGETQYF.

This chain uses TRBV18 with TRBJ1-5; as DNA is missing, the TRBD1 call by TCRdb cannot be tested. This CDR3 region has 15 residues. Germline V lookup: CDR1 KGHSH, CDR2 LQKENI. CDR3 in amino acids: CASSPQGQENQPQHF.

The chain uses TRBV24-1 and TRBJ2-3; TCRdb's D gene call, TRBD2, goes unchecked for lack of DNA. The CDR3 spans 16 residues. Germline assignment: CDR1 KGHDR and CDR2 SFDVKD. The CDR3 loop reads CATSDQTSGNTDTQYF.